The next 18 T cell receptor beta chains were all read from a single sample in a study of blood T cell repertoires in COVID-19. This table comes from immunoSEQ multiplex PCR, and its TCRdb copy is limited to in-frame clones, with some not included. This table has over 100,000 clones, over 70% appearing once. What was sequenced was peripheral blood. These receptors were obtained from a man aged 50-59 years with acute or convalescent COVID-19.

This clone showed up just a few times. V is TRBV2 and J is TRBJ1-1; D gene ambiguous. The V gene's germline CDR1 is SNHLY and CDR2 FYNNEI. The CDR3 is made up of 14 amino acids. V lost 6 bases and J lost 3, with 14 bases in between. The CDR3: CASSLDGGYTEAFF. CDR3 bases: TGTGCCAGCAGCTTGGACGGAGGATACACTGAAGCTTTCTTT. The variable domain in full, with the rest retrieved from reference TRBV2 and TRBJ1-1, is EPEVTQTPSHQVTQMGQEVILRCVPISNHLYFYWYRQILGQKVEFLVSFYNNEISEKSEIFDDQFSVERPDGSNFTLKIRSTKLEDSAMYFCASSLDGGYTEAFFGQGTRLTVV.

V usage is TRBV6-5 and J usage is TRBJ2-7; 7 bases are a match to TRBD1. The CDR3 length is 14 residues. After removal of 6 bases from V and 5 bases from J, the junction contained 10 bases not matched to a gene. Germline V CDR1 and CDR2: MNHEY, SVGAGI. The CDR3: CASRVTGSGNEQYF. DNA for the CDR3: TGTGCCAGCAGGGTGACAGGGAGCGGCAACGAGCAGTACTTC.

The chain couples TRBV24-1 to TRBJ1-4, with D hard to call. This CDR3 is built from 15 residues. Trimming took off 5 bases at V and 6 bases at J, with 15 bases between the two ends. Germline V gives CDR1 KGHDR, CDR2 SFDVKD. CDR3 amino acids: CATSGATGGDEKLFF. In nucleotides, the CDR3 is TGTGCCACCAGTGGGGCCACGGGAGGCGATGAAAAACTGTTTTTT.

The genes are TRBV9 and TRBJ2-1; 8 nucleotides agree with TRBD2. Germline CDR1 is SGDLS and CDR2 is YYNGEE. The CDR3 is 15 amino acids. V dropped 5 bases and J dropped 12; count of bases not matched to a gene: 16. The CDR3 coding sequence is TGTGCCAGCAGTCCAGCGGGAGCTGGATTTTCAGGGCAGTTCTTC. Translation gives CASSPAGAGFSGQFF.

Only one count was recorded for this clone. The chain uses TRBV11-2 and TRBJ1-1; 10 bases agree with TRBD1. Germline loops: CDR1 SGHAT, CDR2 FQNNGV. Trimming at V came to 4 bases and at J to 0 bases, leaving 5 bases not matched to a gene. This CDR3 region has 16 residues. CDR3: CASSSGQGFLNTEAFF. CDR3 nucleotide sequence: TGTGCCAGCAGCTCGGGACAGGGGTTTCTGAACACTGAAGCTTTCTTT.

The chain carries TRBV5-4 and TRBJ2-5; 8 nucleotides line up with TRBD2. J was trimmed by 4 bases and V by 4 bases; bases with no gene match: 9. The CDR3 loop spans 15 amino acids. Germline values: CDR1 SGHNT, CDR2 YYREEE (reference sequence). CDR3 coding DNA: TGTGCCAGCAGCCGGGGGGGCGGGAGTGTAGAGACCCAGTACTTC. Residues: CASSRGGGSVETQYF.

This rearrangement joins TRBV7-2 to TRBJ2-7, with TRBD1 as a possible D gene (5 bases). Trimming removed 5 bases at V and 2 bases at J, with 19 bases between. CDR1 is SGHTA, CDR2 FQGNSA, per germline. The CDR3 runs to 16 residues. DNA for the CDR3: TGTGCCAGCAGCCGCACCCCGGCGGCAGGGACCTACGAGCAGTACTTC. Its protein is CASSRTPAAGTYEQYF.

The rearrangement joins TRBV14 to TRBJ1-6, with D tentatively TRBD1 (5 bases). The CDR3 runs 13 residues. The germline V and J ends were trimmed by 1 base and 14 bases, with 12 bases remaining between them. CDR1 and CDR2 from the germline V gene are SGHDN and FVKESK. CDR3 sequence: CASSQVGVLTLHF. CDR3 sequence (DNA): TGTGCCAGCAGCCAAGTAGGGGTTCTAACCCTCCACTTT.

The chain is built from TRBV6-5 and TRBJ2-1, with 8 bases lining up with TRBD2. After removal of 6 bases from V and 8 bases from J, the junction contained 12 bases not matched to a gene. Looked up from germline, CDR1 is MNHEY and CDR2 is SVGAGI. The CDR3 spans 15 residues. CDR3: CASRTGTSIGDEQFF. The CDR3 nucleotides read TGTGCCAGCAGGACCGGGACTAGTATAGGGGATGAGCAGTTCTTC.

The rearrangement joins TRBV28 to TRBJ2-5; D is uncertain. Deletions cut 2 bases from V and 2 bases from J, with 9 bases between. Germline V gene data show CDR1 as MDHEN and CDR2 as SYDVKM. There are 14 residues in the CDR3. Written as DNA, the CDR3 is TGTGCCAGCAGTTTACAGGATATACAAGAGACCCAGTACTTC. Translated, it gives CASSLQDIQETQYF.

This chain connects TRBV28 to TRBJ2-7, with D tentatively TRBD1 (6 bases). From germline, CDR1 is MDHEN and CDR2 SYDVKM. The V end was cut by 4 bases, the J end by 2 bases, with 18 bases between. The CDR3 sequence is 16 residues long. The CDR3 here is CASSSAWGRNPYEQYF. The CDR3 bases are TGTGCCAGCAGTTCCGCCTGGGGGCGGAATCCCTACGAGCAGTACTTC.

This chain uses TRBV11-2 with TRBJ2-7, with unresolved D. Germline V gives CDR1 SGHAT, CDR2 FQNNGV. Between the trimmed V and J ends, which lost 2 bases and 2 bases, there was a span of 7 bases. The CDR3 sequence is 13 residues long. In DNA, the CDR3 is TGTGCCAGCAGCTTAAGTACAGCCTACGAGCAGTACTTC. Translating it yields CASSLSTAYEQYF.

The gene calls are TRBV4-1 and TRBJ2-2, with TRBD1 matching 9 bases. The CDR3 runs 15 residues. The J segment lost 5 bases and the V segment lost 6 bases, leaving 7 bases of the junction unmatched. The germline V gene encodes CDR1 MGHRA and CDR2 YSYEKL. This CDR3 reads CASSLTGTGTGELFF. The CDR3 DNA sequence: TGCGCCAGCAGTCTTACCGGGACAGGGACCGGGGAGCTGTTTTTT.

The chain combines TRBV2 with TRBJ2-3, with 7 nucleotides matching TRBD1. This CDR3 region has 12 residues. V dropped 8 bases and J dropped 3; count of bases not matched to a gene: 2. From germline, CDR1 is SNHLY and CDR2 FYNNEI. The CDR3: CASRQGTDTQYF. The CDR3 DNA reads TGTGCCAGCCGACAGGGAACAGATACGCAGTATTTT. The full variable domain, completed using reference TRBV2 and TRBJ2-3, is EPEVTQTPSHQVTQMGQEVILRCVPISNHLYFYWYRQILGQKVEFLVSFYNNEISEKSEIFDDQFSVERPDGSNFTLKIRSTKLEDSAMYFCASRQGTDTQYFGPGTRLTVL.

The V gene is TRBV5-1, the J gene TRBJ2-2, with 12 bases identical to TRBD2. CDR1 and CDR2 (germline): SGHRS, YFSETQ. J lost 5 bases, V lost 3 bases, and 8 bases had no gene match. The CDR3 runs 17 residues. For the CDR3, the DNA is TGCGCCAGCAGCTCACTGACTAGCGGGAGATCGACCGGGGAGCTGTTTTTT. Translation gives CASSSLTSGRSTGELFF.

The J gene is TRBJ2-6, the V gene TRBV5-1, with D hard to call. The CDR3 extends over 16 amino acids. Germline CDR1 SGHRS, CDR2 YFSETQ. Trimming shortened V by 2 bases and J by 0 bases, and 9 bases separated the two germline ends. This CDR3 is CASSFSVSSGANVLTF. The CDR3 DNA is TGCGCCAGCAGCTTCAGCGTCAGCTCTGGGGCCAACGTCCTGACTTTC.

The rearrangement uses TRBV5-1 and TRBJ2-2; 8 nucleotides line up with TRBD2. The CDR3 has 15 amino acids. V dropped 3 bases and J dropped 5; count of bases not matched to a gene: 6. Germline CDR1 SGHRS, CDR2 YFSETQ. CDR3 DNA: TGCGCCAGCAGCTGGTGGACTAGCCCGACCGGGGAGCTGTTTTTT. Translated: CASSWWTSPTGELFF.

V usage is TRBV5-1 and J usage is TRBJ1-2; 7 bases line up with TRBD1. CDR3 length: 14 residues. V dropped 4 bases and J dropped 7; count of bases not matched to a gene: 10. Germline lookup yields CDR1 SGHRS and CDR2 YFSETQ. In DNA form, the CDR3 reads TGCGCCAGCAGCACTTCAGGGGGTTCGGGTGGCTACACCTTC. It yields the protein CASSTSGGSGGYTF.